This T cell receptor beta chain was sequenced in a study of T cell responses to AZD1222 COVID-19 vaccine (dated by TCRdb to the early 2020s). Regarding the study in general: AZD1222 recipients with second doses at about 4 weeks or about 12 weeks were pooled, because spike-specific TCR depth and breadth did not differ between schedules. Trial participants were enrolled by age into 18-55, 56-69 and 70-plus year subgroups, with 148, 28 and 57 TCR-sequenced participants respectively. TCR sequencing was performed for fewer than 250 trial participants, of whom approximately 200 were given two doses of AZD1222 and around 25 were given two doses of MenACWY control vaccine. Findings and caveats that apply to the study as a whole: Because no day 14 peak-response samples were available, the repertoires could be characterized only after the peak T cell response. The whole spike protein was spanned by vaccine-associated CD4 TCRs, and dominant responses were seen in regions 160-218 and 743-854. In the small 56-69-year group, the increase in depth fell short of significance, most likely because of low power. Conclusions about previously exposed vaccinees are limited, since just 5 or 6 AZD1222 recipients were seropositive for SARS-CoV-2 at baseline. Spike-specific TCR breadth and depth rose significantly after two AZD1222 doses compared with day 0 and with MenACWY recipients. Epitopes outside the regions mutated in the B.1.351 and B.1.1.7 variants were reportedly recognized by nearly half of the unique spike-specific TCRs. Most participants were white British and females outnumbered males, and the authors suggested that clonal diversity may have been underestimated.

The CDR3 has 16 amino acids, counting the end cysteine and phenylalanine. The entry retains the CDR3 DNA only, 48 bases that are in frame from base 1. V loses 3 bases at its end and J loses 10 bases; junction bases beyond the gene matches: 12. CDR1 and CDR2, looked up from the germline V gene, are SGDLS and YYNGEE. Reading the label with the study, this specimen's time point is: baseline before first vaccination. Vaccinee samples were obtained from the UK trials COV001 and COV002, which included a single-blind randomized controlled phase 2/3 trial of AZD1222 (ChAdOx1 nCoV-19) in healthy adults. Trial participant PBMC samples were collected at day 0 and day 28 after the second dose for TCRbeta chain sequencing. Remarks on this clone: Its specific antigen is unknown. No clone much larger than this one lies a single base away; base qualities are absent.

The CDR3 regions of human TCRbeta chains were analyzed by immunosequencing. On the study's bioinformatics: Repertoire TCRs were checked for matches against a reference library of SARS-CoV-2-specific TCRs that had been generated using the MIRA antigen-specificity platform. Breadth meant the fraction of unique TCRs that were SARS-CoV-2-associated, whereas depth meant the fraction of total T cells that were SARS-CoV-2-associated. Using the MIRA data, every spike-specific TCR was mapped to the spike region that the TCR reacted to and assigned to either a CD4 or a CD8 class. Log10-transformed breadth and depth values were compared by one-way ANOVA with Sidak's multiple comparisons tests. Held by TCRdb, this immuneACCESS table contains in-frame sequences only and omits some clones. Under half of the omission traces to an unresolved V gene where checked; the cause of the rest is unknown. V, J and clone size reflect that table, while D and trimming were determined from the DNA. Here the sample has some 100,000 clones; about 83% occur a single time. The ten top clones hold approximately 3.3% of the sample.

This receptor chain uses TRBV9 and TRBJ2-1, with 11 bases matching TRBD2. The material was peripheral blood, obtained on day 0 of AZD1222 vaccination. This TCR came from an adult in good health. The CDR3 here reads CASSARSSLAGGEQFF. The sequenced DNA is TGTGCCAGCAGCGCCCGAAGTAGTCTAGCGGGGGGAGAGCAGTTCTTC.